The TCR beta chain described here comes from a study of naive and memory T cell subsets. Study-level results: In naive cells, over 90% of TCR sequences were seen only once. Naive and memory subsets had different power law exponents for TCR abundance.

The beta constant-region primer was an equimolar mix of two oligonucleotides covering TRBC1 and TRBC2. TCRdb passed the UMI-ligation and nested PCR reads through MiXCR, listing each CDR3 protein once. Here the sample spans some 21,000 distinct CDR3 sequences, roughly 11% being singletons. Germline CDR1 and CDR2: LGHNA and YNFKEQ. The CDR3 has 15 amino acids. Trimming shortened V by 3 bases and J by 2 bases, and 14 bases separated the two germline ends. This clonotype turned up a few times. Antigen unknown. The source material was central memory CD8+ T cells from blood. The chain links TRBV4-2 to TRBJ2-7; weak D call: TRBD1 (6 bases). The sequence came from a human donor in good health. CDR3 sequence: CASSHFRDTAYEQYF. In DNA, the CDR3 is TGTGCCAGCAGCCATTTCCGGGACACCGCCTACGAGCAGTACTTC.